This entry lists 6 T cell receptor beta chains sequenced from one sample in a study of shared clonotypes between healthy human individuals. The repertoire was sequenced with immunoSEQ multiplex PCR; TCRdb's copy has only in-frame clones and lacks some. This table holds more than 1,200,000 clones, about 98.5% found once. The sequencing input was naive CD4+ T cells sorted from blood. Sample subset: CD45RA+ positively selected. The receptors originated from a man aged 25 to 40 in good health.

A single count supports this clone. The chain recombines TRBV18 with TRBJ1-2; a possible D gene is TRBD1 (6 bases). CDR1 is KGHSH, CDR2 LQKENI, per germline. Trimming removed 3 bases from V and 1 base from J, with 24 bases in between. The CDR3 is made up of 19 amino acids. CDR3 in DNA: TGTGCCAGCTCACCGAAACCACAGGGTCCGACCCACGTTAACTATGGCTACACCTTC. Protein product: CASSPKPQGPTHVNYGYTF.

The rearrangement joins TRBV19 to TRBJ2-7; tentatively, D is TRBD2 (6 bases). In germline, CDR1 is LNHDA, CDR2 SQIVND (reference sequence). The CDR3 is 14 residues long. V lost 6 bases and J lost 5, with 17 bases in between. This CDR3 is CASSPRGWRNEQYF. Written as DNA, the CDR3 is TGTGCCAGTAGCCCCCGGGGGTGGAGGAACGAGCAGTACTTC.

The chain combines TRBV18 with TRBJ1-2, with 8 positions matching TRBD1. Germline lookup yields CDR1 KGHSH and CDR2 LQKENI. There are 15 residues in the CDR3. V lost 6 bases and J lost 3; bases outside the gene matches: 9. The CDR3 bases are TGTGCCAGCTCCATTGGGCCAGGGGGCGACTATGGCTACACCTTC. This gives the protein CASSIGPGGDYGYTF.

The chain uses TRBV27 and TRBJ1-5, with D maybe TRBD1 (6 bases). The CDR3 is made up of 14 amino acids. V was clipped by 0 bases and J by 6 bases, with 9 bases between them. Germline CDR1 and CDR2: MNHEY and SMNVEV (reference sequence). The CDR3 nucleotides read TGTGCCAGCAGTTTATCGGGGGCGGCTCAGCCCCAGCATTTT. It translates to CASSLSGAAQPQHF.

This chain links TRBV6-6 with TRBJ2-7; 11 nucleotides line up with TRBD2. Looked up from germline, CDR1 is MNHNY and CDR2 is SVGAGI (reference sequence). With V trimmed by 5 bases and J by 1 base, 4 bases remained unmatched. The CDR3 is 15 residues long. The CDR3 sequence is CASSVGLAESYEQYF. CDR3 DNA: TGTGCCAGCAGTGTGGGACTAGCGGAATCCTACGAGCAGTACTTC.

This clone was picked up one time. V is TRBV28 and J is TRBJ1-3; D is perhaps TRBD1 (6 bases). The CDR3 loop spans 14 amino acids. The germline V gene encodes CDR1 MDHEN and CDR2 SYDVKM. Trimming removed 4 bases from V and 2 bases from J, with 9 bases in between. The CDR3 bases are TGTGCCAGCAGTTCCCCAGGGGCTGGAAACACCATATATTTT. It codes for CASSSPGAGNTIYF.